This is a list of T cell receptor beta chains from one sample in a study of T cell repertoires in ileal Crohn's disease. Sequencing used immunoSEQ multiplex PCR; TCRdb keeps in-frame clones, though not all of them. The data contain 25,000 to 30,000 clones, about four fifths of them seen just once; the ten biggest clones take up roughly 19%. The sequencing sample was made of ileal tissue. The receptors shown here come from an adult with Crohn's disease. CDR3s leave out the opening cysteine and the closing phenylalanine or tryptophan. The order of the fields is V gene, J gene, CDR3 protein.

v_gene: TRBV18
j_gene: TRBJ1-2
CDR3aa: ASSQRHRGPVYGYT

v_gene: TRBV19
j_gene: TRBJ1-2
CDR3aa: ASTKDSYLEGYT

v_gene: TRBV28
j_gene: TRBJ2-1
CDR3aa: ASSFRTGSLGEQF

v_gene: TRBV18
j_gene: TRBJ1-2
CDR3aa: ASSPPTTGIYGYT

v_gene: TRBV14
j_gene: TRBJ1-6
CDR3aa: ASSQGGGTGGRSPLH

v_gene: TRBV5-4
j_gene: TRBJ2-5
CDR3aa: ASSHGLAGRSTSETQY

v_gene: TRBV6-5
j_gene: TRBJ1-1
CDR3aa: ASRNEMNTEAF

v_gene: TRBV11-2
j_gene: TRBJ2-1
CDR3aa: ASSPGQEQF

v_gene: TRBV6-4
j_gene: TRBJ1-1
CDR3aa: ASSEIGSTYTEAF

v_gene: TRBV2
j_gene: TRBJ2-7
CDR3aa: ASTSGYEQY

v_gene: TRBV6-1
j_gene: TRBJ1-5
CDR3aa: ASSETPGGGQPQH

v_gene: TRBV20-1
j_gene: TRBJ2-1
CDR3aa: SARASNEQF

v_gene: TRBV19
j_gene: TRBJ1-2
CDR3aa: ASRRDSNYGYT

v_gene: TRBV6-1
j_gene: TRBJ1-2
CDR3aa: ASSETTVANYGYT

v_gene: TRBV6-1
j_gene: TRBJ1-5
CDR3aa: ASKQGSSNQPQH

v_gene: TRBV5-1
j_gene: TRBJ1-2
CDR3aa: ASSLQGAEYGYT

v_gene: TRBV29-1
j_gene: TRBJ2-2
CDR3aa: SVVRERTGELF

v_gene: TRBV7-2
j_gene: TRBJ2-2
CDR3aa: ASSPRRVANTGELF

v_gene: TRBV6-6
j_gene: TRBJ2-2
CDR3aa: ASSLQAGRNTGELF

v_gene: TRBV7-2
j_gene: TRBJ1-3
CDR3aa: ASTIIQGNTIY

v_gene: TRBV2
j_gene: TRBJ1-5
CDR3aa: ASSVQGDQPQH

v_gene: TRBV5-4
j_gene: TRBJ2-7
CDR3aa: ASSYDRSYEQY

v_gene: TRBV19
j_gene: TRBJ2-5
CDR3aa: ASSIRQQETQY

v_gene: TRBV9
j_gene: TRBJ1-1
CDR3aa: ASSPPGGLNTEAF

v_gene: TRBV19
j_gene: TRBJ2-2
CDR3aa: ASQTETGELF

v_gene: TRBV6-5
j_gene: TRBJ2-5
CDR3aa: ASSQSGTQY

v_gene: TRBV19
j_gene: TRBJ1-1
CDR3aa: ASRAGDLNTEAF

v_gene: TRBV18
j_gene: TRBJ1-5
CDR3aa: ASSLGGDLQPQH

v_gene: TRBV28
j_gene: TRBJ1-4
CDR3aa: ASSGGRSEGEKLF

v_gene: TRBV6-5
j_gene: TRBJ1-2
CDR3aa: ASSYSSKRGGYT